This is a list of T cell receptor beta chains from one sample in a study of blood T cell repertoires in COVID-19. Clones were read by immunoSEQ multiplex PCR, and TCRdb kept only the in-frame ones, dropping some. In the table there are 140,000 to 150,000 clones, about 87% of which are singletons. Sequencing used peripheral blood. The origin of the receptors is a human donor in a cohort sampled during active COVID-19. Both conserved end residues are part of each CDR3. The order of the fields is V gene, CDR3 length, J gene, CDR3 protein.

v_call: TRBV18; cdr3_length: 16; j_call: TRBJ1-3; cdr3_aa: CASSPTRDSRGNTIYF
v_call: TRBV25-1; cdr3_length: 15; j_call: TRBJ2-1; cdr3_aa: CASVSTVTAYNEQFF
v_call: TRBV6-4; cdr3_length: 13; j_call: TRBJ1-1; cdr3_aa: CASSVGSGTEAFF
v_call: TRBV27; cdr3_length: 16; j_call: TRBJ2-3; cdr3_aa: CASSLSIVPGTDTQYF
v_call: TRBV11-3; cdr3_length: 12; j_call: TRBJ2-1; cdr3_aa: CASSPQGNEQFF
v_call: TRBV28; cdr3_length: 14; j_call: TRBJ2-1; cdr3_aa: CASTRGGGYNEQFF
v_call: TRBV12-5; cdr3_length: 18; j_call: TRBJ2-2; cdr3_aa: CASGSLPQTGSHTGELFF
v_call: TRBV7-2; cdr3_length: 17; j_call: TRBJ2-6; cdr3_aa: CASSPRIRPSGANVLTF
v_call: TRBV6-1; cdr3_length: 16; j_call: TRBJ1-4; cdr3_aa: CASSESQLATNEKLFF
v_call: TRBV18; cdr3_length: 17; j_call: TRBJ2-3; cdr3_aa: CASSPLGQGGLEVTQYF
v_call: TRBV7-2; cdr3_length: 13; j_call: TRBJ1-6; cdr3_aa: CASSLERYSPLHF
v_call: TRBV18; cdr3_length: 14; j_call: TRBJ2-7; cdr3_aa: CASSPRVRADEQYF
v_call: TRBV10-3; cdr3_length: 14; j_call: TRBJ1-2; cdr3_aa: CAISPPGQNYGYTF
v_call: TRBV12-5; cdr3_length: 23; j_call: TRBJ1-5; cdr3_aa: CASGLVSLVRGRSVRDGNQPQHF
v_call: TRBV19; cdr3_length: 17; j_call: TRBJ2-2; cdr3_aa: CASSRRDRGSNTGELFF
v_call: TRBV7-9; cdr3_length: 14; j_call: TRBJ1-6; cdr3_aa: CASSFGQENSPLHF
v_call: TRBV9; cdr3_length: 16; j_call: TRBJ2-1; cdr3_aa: CASSVDGAGGRNEQFF
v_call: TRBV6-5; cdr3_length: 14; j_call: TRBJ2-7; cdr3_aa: CASARGLYAYEQYF
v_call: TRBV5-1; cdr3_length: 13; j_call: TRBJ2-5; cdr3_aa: CASSYGDGATQYF
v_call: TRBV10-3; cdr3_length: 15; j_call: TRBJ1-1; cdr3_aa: CAMRSTARGNTEAFF
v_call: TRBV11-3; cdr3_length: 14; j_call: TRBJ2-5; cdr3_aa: CASSSHRGSETQYF
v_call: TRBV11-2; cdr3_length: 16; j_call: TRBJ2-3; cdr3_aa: CASSFLGTKSGDTQYF
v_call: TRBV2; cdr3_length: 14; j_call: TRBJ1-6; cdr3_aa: CASSPQGANSPLHF